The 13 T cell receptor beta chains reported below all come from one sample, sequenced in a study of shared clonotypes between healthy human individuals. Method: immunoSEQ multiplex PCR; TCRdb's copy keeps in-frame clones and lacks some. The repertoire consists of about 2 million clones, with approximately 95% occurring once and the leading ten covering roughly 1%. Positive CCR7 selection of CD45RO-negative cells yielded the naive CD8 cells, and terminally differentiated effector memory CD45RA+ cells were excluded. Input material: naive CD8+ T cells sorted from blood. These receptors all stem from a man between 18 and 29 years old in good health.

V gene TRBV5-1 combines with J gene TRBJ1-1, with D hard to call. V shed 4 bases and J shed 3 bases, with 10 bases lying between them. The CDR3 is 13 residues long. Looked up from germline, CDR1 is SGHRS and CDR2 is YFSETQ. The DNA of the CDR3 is TGCGCCAGCAGCCACCTAGAAGACACTGAAGCTTTCTTT. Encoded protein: CASSHLEDTEAFF. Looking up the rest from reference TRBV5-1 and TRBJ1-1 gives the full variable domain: KAGVTQTPRYLIKTRGQQVTLSCSPISGHRSVSWYQQTPGQGLQFLFEYFSETQRNKGNFPGRFSGRQFSNSRSEMNVSTLELGDSALYLCASSHLEDTEAFFGQGTRLTVV.

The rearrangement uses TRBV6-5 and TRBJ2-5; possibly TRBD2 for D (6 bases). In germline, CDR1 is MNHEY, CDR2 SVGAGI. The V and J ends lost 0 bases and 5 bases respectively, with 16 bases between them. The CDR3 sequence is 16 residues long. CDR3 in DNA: TGTGCCAGCAGTTACTCGATGCAGGGTCGGGGGGAGACCCAGTACTTC. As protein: CASSYSMQGRGETQYF.

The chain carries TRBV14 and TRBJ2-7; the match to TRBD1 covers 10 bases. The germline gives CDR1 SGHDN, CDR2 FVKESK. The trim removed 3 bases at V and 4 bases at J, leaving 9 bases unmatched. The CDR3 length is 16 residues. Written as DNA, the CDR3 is TGTGCCAGCAGCCACGATACGCCGGGACAGGGGTACGAGCAGTACTTC. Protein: CASSHDTPGQGYEQYF.

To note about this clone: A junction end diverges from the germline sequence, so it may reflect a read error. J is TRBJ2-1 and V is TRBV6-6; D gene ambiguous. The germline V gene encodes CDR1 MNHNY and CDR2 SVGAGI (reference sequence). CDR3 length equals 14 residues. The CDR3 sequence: CASSYSGSYDEQFF. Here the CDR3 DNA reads TGTGCCAGCAGTTACTCGGGCAGCTACGATGAGCAGTTCTTC.

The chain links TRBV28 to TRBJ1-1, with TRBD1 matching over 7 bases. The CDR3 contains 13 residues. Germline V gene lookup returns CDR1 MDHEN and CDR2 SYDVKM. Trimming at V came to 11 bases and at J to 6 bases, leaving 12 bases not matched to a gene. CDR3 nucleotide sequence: TGTGCCGGTTGGTCGACAGGGATCCCTGAAGCTTTCTTT. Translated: CAGWSTGIPEAFF.

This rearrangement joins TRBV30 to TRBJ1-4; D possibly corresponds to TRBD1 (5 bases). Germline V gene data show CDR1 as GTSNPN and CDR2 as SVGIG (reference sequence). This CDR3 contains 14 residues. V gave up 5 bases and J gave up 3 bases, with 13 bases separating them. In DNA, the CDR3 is TGTGCCTGGGGGGCGTCTTCGGCTAATGAAAAACTGTTTTTT. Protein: CAWGASSANEKLFF.

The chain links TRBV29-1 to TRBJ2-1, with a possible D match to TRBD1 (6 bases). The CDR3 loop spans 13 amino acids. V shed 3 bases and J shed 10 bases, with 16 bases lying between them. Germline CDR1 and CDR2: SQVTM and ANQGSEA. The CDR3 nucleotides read TGCAGCGTTGATAGGACAGAAAGGAAAGAGCAGTTCTTC. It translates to CSVDRTERKEQFF.

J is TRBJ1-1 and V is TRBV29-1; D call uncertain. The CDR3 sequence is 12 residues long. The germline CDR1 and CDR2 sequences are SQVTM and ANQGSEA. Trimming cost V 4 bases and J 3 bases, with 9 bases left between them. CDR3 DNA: TGCAGCGTTGGTCCCAGCTACACTGAAGCTTTCTTT. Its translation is CSVGPSYTEAFF.

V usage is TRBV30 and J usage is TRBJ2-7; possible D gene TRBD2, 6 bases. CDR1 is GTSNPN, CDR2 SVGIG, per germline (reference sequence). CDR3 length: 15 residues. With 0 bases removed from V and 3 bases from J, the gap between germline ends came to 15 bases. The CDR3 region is CAWSVMWGVDYEQYF. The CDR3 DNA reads TGTGCCTGGAGTGTAATGTGGGGGGTAGACTACGAGCAGTACTTC.

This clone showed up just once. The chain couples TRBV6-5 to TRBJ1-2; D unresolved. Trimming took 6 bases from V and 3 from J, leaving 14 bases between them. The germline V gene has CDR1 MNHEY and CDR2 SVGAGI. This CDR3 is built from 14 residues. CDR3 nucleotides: TGTGCCAGCAGCCCGGGAGAAGGATACTATGGCTACACCTTC. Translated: CASSPGEGYYGYTF.

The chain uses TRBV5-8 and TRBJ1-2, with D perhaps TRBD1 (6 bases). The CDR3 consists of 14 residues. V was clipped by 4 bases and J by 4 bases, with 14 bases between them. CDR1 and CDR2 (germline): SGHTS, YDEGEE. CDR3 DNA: TGTGCCAGCAGCGGGGGGGCAGGGCCCTATGGCTACACCTTC. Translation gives CASSGGAGPYGYTF.

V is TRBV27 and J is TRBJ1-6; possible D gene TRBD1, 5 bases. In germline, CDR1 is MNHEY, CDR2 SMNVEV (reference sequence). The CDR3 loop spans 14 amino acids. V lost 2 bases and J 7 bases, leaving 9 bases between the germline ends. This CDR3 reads CASSLRQTNSPLHF. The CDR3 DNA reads TGTGCCAGCAGTTTAAGACAGACGAATTCACCCCTCCACTTT.

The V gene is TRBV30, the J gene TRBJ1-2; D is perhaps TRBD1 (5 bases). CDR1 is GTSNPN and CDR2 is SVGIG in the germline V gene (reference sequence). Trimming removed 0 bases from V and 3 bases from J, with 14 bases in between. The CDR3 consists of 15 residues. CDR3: CAWSVEGTHYYGYTF. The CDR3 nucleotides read TGTGCCTGGAGTGTAGAGGGGACTCATTACTATGGCTACACCTTC.